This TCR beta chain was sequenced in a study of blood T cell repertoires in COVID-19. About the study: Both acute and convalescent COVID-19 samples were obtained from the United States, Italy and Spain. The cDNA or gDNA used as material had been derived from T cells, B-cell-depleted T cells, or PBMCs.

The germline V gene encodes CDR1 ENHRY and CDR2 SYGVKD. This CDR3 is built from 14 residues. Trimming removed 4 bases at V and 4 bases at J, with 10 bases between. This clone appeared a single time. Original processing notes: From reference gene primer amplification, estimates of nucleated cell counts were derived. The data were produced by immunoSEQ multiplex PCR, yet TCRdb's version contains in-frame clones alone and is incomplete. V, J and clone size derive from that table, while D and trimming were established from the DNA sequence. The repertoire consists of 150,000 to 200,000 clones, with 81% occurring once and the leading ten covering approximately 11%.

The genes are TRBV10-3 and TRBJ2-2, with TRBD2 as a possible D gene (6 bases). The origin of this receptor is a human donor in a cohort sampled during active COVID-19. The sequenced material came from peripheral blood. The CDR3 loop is CAISGLGITGELFF. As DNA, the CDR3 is TGTGCCATCAGTGGACTAGGCATCACCGGGGAGCTGTTTTTT.